This TCR beta chain was captured by sequencing in a study of breast tumors, draining lymph nodes, adjacent tissues. A single record per CDR3 protein comes from TCRdb applying MiXCR to the multiplex PCR reads. The table includes 20,000 to 30,000 distinct CDR3 sequences, about 24% detected once. Study results and caveats: Data only fit, rather than demonstrated, lymph node origin of most tumor T cells. Tumors had less TCR diversity than lymph nodes, more than nontumor tissue.

This clonotype is labeled medium-sized. Its matching antigen is unknown. The CDR3 totals 17 residues. Per germline, CDR1 SEHNR and CDR2 FQNEAQ (reference sequence). Trimming at V came to 5 bases and at J to 4 bases, leaving 16 bases not matched to a gene. The chain combines TRBV7-9 with TRBJ1-2; TRBD1 agrees at 7 bases. The sequenced sample was breast tumor tissue. The sequence derives from a female donor with breast cancer. Some clones in this sample may be carry-over from other donors' samples. CDR3: CASSATISETGSYGYTF. The DNA of the CDR3 is TGTGCCAGCAGCGCTACAATATCGGAGACAGGGTCCTATGGCTACACCTTC.